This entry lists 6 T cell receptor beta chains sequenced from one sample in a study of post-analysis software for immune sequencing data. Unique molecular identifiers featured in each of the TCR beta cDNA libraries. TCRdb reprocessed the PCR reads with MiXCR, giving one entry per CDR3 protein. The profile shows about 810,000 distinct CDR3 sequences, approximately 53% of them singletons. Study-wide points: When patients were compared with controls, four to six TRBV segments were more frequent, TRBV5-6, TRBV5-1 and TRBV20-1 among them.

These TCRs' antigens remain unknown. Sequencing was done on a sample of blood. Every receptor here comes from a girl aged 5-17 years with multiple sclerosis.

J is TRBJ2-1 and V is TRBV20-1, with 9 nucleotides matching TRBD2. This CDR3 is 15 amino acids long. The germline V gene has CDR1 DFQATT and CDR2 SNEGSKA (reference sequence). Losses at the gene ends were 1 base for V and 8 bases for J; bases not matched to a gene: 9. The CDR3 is CSARVGGGAVHEQFF. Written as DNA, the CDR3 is TGCAGTGCTAGAGTGGGCGGGGGGGCCGTACATGAGCAGTTCTTC.

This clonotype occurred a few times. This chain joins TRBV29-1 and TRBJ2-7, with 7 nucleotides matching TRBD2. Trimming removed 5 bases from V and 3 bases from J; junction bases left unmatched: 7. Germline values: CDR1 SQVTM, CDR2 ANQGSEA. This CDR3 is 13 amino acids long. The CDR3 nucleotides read TGCAGCGTTTGGGAGGGGAGAAACTACGAGCAGTACTTC. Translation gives CSVWEGRNYEQYF.

The CDR3 DNA sequence: TGCGCCAGCAGCCAGGCGACAGGGGGAGGGAGGGATGAGCAGTTCTTC. This encodes CASSQATGGGRDEQFF. The J gene is TRBJ2-1, the V gene TRBV4-1, with TRBD1 matching over 9 bases. V shed 3 bases and J 8 bases; nucleotides not matched to a gene: 11. Looked up from germline, CDR1 is MGHRA and CDR2 is YSYEKL. The CDR3 is 16 residues long.

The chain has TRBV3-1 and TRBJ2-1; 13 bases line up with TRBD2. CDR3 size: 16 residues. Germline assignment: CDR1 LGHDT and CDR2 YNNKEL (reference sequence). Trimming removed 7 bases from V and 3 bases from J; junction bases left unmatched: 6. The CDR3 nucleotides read TGTGCCAGCAACACCGGGACTAGCGGGGTCTACAATGAGCAGTTCTTC. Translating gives CASNTGTSGVYNEQFF.

Written as DNA, the CDR3 is TGTGCCAGCACCCGAGTTACTAGCGGGAGCCAAGAGACCCAGTACTTC. Protein: CASTRVTSGSQETQYF. The chain links TRBV6-5 to TRBJ2-5; TRBD2 aligns across 11 bases. The V segment lost 7 bases and the J segment 1 base; nucleotides outside the gene matches: 8. CDR1 is MNHEY, CDR2 SVGAGI, per germline. This CDR3 has 16 residues.

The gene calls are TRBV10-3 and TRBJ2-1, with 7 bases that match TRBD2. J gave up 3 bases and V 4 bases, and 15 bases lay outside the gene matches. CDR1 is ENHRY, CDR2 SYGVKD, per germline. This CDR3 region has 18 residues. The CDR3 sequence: CAISALRNEAGLYNEQFF. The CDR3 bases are TGTGCCATCAGTGCTCTTCGCAACGAAGCGGGGCTCTACAATGAGCAGTTCTTC.